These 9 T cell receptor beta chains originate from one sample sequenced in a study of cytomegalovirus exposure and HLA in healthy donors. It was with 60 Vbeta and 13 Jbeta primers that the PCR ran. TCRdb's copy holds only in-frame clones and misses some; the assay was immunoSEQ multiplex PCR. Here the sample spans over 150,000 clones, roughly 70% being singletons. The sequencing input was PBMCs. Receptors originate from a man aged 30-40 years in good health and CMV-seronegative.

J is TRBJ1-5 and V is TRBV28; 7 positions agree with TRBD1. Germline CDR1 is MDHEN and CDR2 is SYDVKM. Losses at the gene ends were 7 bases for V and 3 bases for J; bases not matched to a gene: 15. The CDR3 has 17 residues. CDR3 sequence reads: CASTSAEDRFDNQPQHF. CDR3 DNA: TGTGCCAGCACCTCTGCTGAGGACAGGTTTGACAATCAGCCCCAGCATTTT.

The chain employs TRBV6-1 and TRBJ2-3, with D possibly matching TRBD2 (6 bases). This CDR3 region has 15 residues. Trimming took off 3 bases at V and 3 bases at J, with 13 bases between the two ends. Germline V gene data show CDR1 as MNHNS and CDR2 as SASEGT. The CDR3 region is CASSESFSGTDTQYF. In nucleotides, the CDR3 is TGTGCCAGCAGTGAGTCGTTTAGCGGAACAGATACGCAGTATTTT.

The CDR3 DNA is TGTGCCAGCAATCTTCGGAACACCGGGGAGCTGTTTTTT. It specifies CASNLRNTGELFF. The rearrangement uses TRBV28 and TRBJ2-2, with D hard to call. The germline V gene encodes CDR1 MDHEN and CDR2 SYDVKM. This CDR3 contains 13 residues. V lost 7 bases to trimming and J lost 1 base, with 7 bases between them.

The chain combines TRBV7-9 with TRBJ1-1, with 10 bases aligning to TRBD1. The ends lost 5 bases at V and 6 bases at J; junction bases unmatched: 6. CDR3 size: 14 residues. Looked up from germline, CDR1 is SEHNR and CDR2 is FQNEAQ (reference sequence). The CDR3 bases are TGTGCCAGCAGCCTGGACAGGGGGGCCGCTGAAGCTTTCTTT. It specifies CASSLDRGAAEAFF.

CDR3 in amino acids: CASSIDRVQTDQPQHF. The CDR3 nucleotides read TGTGCCAGTAGTATAGATCGGGTCCAGACAGATCAGCCCCAGCATTTT. The chain couples TRBV19 to TRBJ1-5; weak D call: TRBD1 (5 bases). Trimming took off 0 bases at V and 5 bases at J, with 14 bases between the two ends. The CDR3 contains 16 residues. In germline, CDR1 is LNHDA, CDR2 SQIVND (reference sequence).

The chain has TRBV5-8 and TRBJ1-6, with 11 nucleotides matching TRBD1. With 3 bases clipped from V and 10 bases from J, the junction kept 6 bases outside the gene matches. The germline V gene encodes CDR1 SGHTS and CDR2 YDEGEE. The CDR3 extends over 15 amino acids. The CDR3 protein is CASSSGQGAISPLHF. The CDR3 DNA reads TGTGCCAGCAGCTCCGGACAGGGGGCTATATCACCCCTCCACTTT.

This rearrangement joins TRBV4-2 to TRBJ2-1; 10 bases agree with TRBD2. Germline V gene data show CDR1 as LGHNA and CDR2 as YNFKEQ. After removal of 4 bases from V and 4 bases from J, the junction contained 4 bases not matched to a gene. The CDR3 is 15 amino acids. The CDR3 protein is CASSPAGGFYNEQFF. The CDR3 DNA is TGTGCCAGCAGCCCAGCGGGGGGGTTTTACAATGAGCAGTTCTTC.

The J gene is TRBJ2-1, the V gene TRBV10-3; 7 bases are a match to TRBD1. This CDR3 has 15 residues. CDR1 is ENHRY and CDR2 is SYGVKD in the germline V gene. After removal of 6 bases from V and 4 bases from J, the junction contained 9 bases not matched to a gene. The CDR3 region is CAIRPTGAFYNEQFF. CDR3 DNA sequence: TGTGCCATCAGACCCACAGGGGCCTTTTACAATGAGCAGTTCTTC.

CDR3 loop: CATSRGQDYGYTF. The CDR3 nucleotides read TGTGCCACCAGCAGAGGGCAGGACTATGGCTACACCTTC. The chain recombines TRBV15 with TRBJ1-2; D is undetermined. Germline V gene sequence: CDR1 LNHNV, CDR2 YYDKDF (reference sequence). The CDR3 consists of 13 residues. Trimming cost V 1 base and J 3 bases, with 6 bases left between them.